In this sample, the clone carrying this TCR beta chain is medium-sized. The sample belongs to a study of chronic HIV infection and antiretroviral therapy. TCRdb recomputed calls from the 5' RACE reads with MiXCR, one row per CDR3 protein. There are tens of thousands of distinct CDR3 sequences in the sample; 8% to 10% occur only once, and over 2.5% lies in the top ten. Material for sequencing was peripheral blood. This clonotype originated in an adult who had HIV and had not received antiretroviral therapy, or was an uninfected healthy control (not recorded which).

CDR3 bases: TGTGCCAGCAGCCAAGATCTAGCGGGAGGTCCTAGCACAGATACGCAGTATTTT. The encoded protein is CASSQDLAGGPSTDTQYF. The chain couples TRBV4-2 to TRBJ2-3; 11 positions agree with TRBD2. The V gene end was trimmed by 0 bases and the J gene end by 0 bases; junction bases not matched to a gene: 5. The germline gives CDR1 LGHNA, CDR2 YNFKEQ. The CDR3 contains 18 residues.